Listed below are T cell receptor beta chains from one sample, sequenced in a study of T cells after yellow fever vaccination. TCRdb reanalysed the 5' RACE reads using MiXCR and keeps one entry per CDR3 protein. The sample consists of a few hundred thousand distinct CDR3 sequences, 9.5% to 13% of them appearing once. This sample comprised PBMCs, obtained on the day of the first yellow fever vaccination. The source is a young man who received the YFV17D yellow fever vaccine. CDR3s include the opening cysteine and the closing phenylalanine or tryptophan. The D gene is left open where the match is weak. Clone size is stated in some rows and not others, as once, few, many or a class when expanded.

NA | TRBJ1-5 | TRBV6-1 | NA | CASSEYGTWPNQPQHF | TGTGCCAGCAGTGAATACGGGACATGGCCCAATCAGCCCCAGCATTTT
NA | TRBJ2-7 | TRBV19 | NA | CASGGGTTYEQYF | TGTGCCAGCGGAGGGGGTACAACCTACGAGCAGTACTTC
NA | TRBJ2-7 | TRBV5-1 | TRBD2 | CASSFTSGGLYEQYF | TGCGCCAGCAGCTTTACTAGCGGGGGTCTCTACGAGCAGTACTTC
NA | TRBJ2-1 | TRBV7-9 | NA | CASSTTKNEQFF | TGTGCCAGCAGCACTACTAAAAATGAGCAGTTCTTC
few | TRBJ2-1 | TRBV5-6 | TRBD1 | CASSRDRGYYNEQFF | TGTGCCAGCAGCCGCGACAGGGGGTACTACAATGAGCAGTTCTTC
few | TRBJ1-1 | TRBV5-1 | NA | CASGWGGENTEAFF | TGCGCCAGCGGTTGGGGTGGGGAGAACACTGAAGCTTTCTTT
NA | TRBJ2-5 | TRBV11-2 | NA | CASSFSGWEETQYF | TGTGCCAGCAGCTTCTCGGGATGGGAAGAGACCCAGTACTTC
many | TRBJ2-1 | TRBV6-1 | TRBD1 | CASSRDRGTYNEQFF | TGTGCCAGCAGCCGCGACAGGGGGACGTACAATGAGCAGTTCTTC
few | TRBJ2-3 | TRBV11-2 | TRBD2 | CASSLDYIAGGRSDTQYF | TGTGCCAGCAGCTTAGATTACATAGCGGGGGGGAGGTCAGATACGCAGTATTTT
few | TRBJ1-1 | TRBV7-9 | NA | CASSITGTENTEAFF | TGTGCCAGCAGCATAACCGGGACCGAGAACACTGAAGCTTTCTTT
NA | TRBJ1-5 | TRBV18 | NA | CASSPTDSNQPQHF | TGTGCCAGCTCACCGACAGATAGCAATCAGCCCCAGCATTTT
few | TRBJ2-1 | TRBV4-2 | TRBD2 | CASSQEASGGDEQFF | TGTGCCAGCAGCCAAGAAGCTAGCGGGGGGGATGAGCAGTTCTTC
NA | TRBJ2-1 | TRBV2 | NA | CASSEGLGNTGEQFF | TGTGCCAGCAGTGAAGGATTGGGGAATACGGGTGAGCAGTTCTTC
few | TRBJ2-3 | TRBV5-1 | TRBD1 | CASSTGDRALDTQYF | TGCGCCAGCTCTACTGGGGACAGGGCTTTAGATACGCAGTATTTT
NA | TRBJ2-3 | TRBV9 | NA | CASSPHSDSADTQYF | TGTGCCAGCAGCCCTCACTCGGACTCTGCAGATACGCAGTATTTT
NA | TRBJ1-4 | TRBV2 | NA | CASSQQGSNEKLFF | TGTGCCAGCAGTCAACAGGGTTCTAATGAAAAACTGTTTTTT
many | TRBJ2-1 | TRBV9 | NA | CASSVAPGVDEQFF | TGTGCCAGCAGCGTAGCCCCAGGGGTGGATGAGCAGTTCTTC
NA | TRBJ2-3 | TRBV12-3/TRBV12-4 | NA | CASSFPNRRPDTQYF | TGTGCCAGCAGTTTCCCCAATCGGAGGCCAGATACGCAGTATTTT
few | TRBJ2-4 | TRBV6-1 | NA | CASSEAHRHSIQYF | TGTGCCAGCAGTGAAGCACACAGGCATAGCATTCAGTACTTC
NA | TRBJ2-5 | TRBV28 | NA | CASSLRIEETQYF | TGTGCCAGCAGTTTAAGGATCGAGGAGACCCAGTACTTC
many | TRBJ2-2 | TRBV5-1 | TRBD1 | CASNRDRDTGELFF | TGCGCCAGCAACCGGGACAGGGATACCGGGGAGCTGTTTTTT
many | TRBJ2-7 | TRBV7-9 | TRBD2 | CASSLGGGGYEQYF | TGTGCCAGCAGCTTAGGCGGGGGGGGCTACGAGCAGTACTTC
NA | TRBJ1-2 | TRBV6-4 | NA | CASSEYRGNYGYTF | TGTGCCAGCAGTGAATACAGAGGGAACTATGGCTACACCTTC
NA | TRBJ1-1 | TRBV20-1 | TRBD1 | CSARDPRAGTGITEAFF | TGCAGTGCTAGAGACCCCAGGGCCGGGACAGGGATCACTGAAGCTTTCTTT
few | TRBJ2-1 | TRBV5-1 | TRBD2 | CASSISGGAVNEQFF | TGCGCCAGCAGCATAAGCGGGGGGGCCGTCAATGAGCAGTTCTTC
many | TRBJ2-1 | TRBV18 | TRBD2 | CASSRLAGGHNEQFF | TGTGCCAGCTCACGCCTAGCGGGGGGCCACAATGAGCAGTTCTTC
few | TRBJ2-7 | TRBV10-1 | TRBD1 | CASSESGTADPYEQYF | TGCGCCAGCAGTGAGTCAGGGACAGCCGATCCCTACGAGCAGTACTTC
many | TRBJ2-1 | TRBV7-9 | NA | CASSPSGGNEQFF | TGTGCCAGCAGCCCCTCTGGGGGGAATGAGCAGTTCTTC
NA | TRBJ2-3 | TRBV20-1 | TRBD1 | CSANRDRGRTDTQYF | TGCAGTGCGAATCGGGACAGGGGTCGCACAGATACGCAGTATTTT
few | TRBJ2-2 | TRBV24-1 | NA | CATSDRNTGELFF | TGTGCCACCAGTGATAGAAACACCGGGGAGCTGTTTTTT
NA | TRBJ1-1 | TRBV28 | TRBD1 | CASSYRDRPNTEAFF | TGTGCCAGCAGTTACCGGGACAGACCAAACACTGAAGCTTTCTTT
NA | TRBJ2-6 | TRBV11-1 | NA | CASSSWGGLISGANVLTF | TGTGCCAGCAGCTCCTGGGGAGGACTTATCTCTGGGGCCAACGTCCTGACTTTC
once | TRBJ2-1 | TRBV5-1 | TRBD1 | CASSPTGINNEQFF | TGCGCCAGCAGCCCGACAGGGATAAACAATGAGCAGTTCTTC
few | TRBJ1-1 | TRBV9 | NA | CASSVGYQTLNTEAFF | TGTGCCAGCAGCGTAGGCTACCAGACATTGAACACTGAAGCTTTCTTT
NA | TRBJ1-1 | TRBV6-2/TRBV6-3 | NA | CASSYGGQSTEAFF | TGTGCCAGCAGTTACGGGGGGCAGAGCACTGAAGCTTTCTTT
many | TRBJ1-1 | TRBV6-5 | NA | CASSYARGNTEAFF | TGTGCCAGCAGTTACGCCAGGGGGAACACTGAAGCTTTCTTT
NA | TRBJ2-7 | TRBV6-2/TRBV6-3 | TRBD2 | CASSYAIAGSGRRNSYEQYF | TGTGCCAGCAGTTACGCCATAGCGGGGTCGGGCAGAAGGAACTCCTACGAGCAGTACTTC
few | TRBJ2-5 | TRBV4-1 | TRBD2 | CASSQEGLVGETQYF | TGCGCCAGCAGCCAAGAGGGACTAGTCGGGGAGACCCAGTACTTC
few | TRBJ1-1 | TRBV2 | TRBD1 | CASPGGNTEAFF | TGTGCCAGCCCAGGGGGTAATACTGAAGCTTTCTTT
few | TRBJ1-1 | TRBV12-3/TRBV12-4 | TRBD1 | CASSWPGGTEAFF | TGTGCCAGCAGTTGGCCAGGGGGCACTGAAGCTTTCTTT
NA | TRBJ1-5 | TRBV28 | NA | CASSFIGRMEGQPQHF | TGTGCCAGCAGCTTCATCGGACGGATGGAAGGGCAGCCCCAGCATTTT
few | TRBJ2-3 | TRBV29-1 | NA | CSVEGAGALSTDTQYF | TGCAGCGTTGAAGGTGCGGGGGCCCTTAGCACAGATACGCAGTATTTT
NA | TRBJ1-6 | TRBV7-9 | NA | CASSFSGSYNSPLHF | TGTGCCAGCAGCTTTAGCGGCTCCTATAATTCACCCCTCCACTTT
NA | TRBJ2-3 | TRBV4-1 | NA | CASSQESGTTTTDTQYF | TGCGCCAGCAGCCAAGAGTCAGGGACCACTACTACAGATACGCAGTATTTT
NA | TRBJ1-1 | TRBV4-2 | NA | CASSQGLGRGNTEAFF | TGTGCCAGCAGCCAAGGCCTGGGCAGAGGGAACACTGAAGCTTTCTTT
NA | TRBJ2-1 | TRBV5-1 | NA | CASSLALGIEQFF | TGCGCCAGCAGCTTGGCCCTGGGGATTGAGCAGTTCTTC
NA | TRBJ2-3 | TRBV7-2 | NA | CASSQDSPSTDTQYF | TGTGCCAGCAGCCAAGACAGCCCTAGCACAGATACGCAGTATTTT
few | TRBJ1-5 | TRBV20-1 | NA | CSAKHDSNQPQHF | TGCAGTGCTAAGCACGATAGCAATCAGCCCCAGCATTTT
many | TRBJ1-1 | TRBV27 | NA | CASGALGPSGAFF | TGTGCCAGCGGGGCCCTAGGACCGTCTGGGGCTTTCTTT
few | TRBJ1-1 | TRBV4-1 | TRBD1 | CASRPQGAAEAFF | TGCGCCAGCAGGCCTCAGGGGGCGGCAGAAGCTTTCTTT
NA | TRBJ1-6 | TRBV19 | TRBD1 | CASRSQGDSPLHF | TGTGCCAGTAGGTCACAGGGGGATTCACCCCTCCACTTT
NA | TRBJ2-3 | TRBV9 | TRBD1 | CASSSRTGSDTQYF | TGTGCCAGCAGCTCTAGGACAGGGTCAGATACGCAGTATTTT
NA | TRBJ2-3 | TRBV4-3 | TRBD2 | CASSQSPAGGFYASTDTQYF | TGCGCCAGCAGCCAATCCCCAGCGGGGGGGTTCTACGCTAGCACAGATACGCAGTATTTT
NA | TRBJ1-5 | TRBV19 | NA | CASSIYIDQPQHF | TGTGCCAGTAGTATTTACATAGATCAGCCCCAGCATTTT
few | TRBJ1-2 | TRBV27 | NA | CASSLLSGNGYTF | TGTGCCAGCAGTTTATTGTCAGGGAACGGCTACACCTTC